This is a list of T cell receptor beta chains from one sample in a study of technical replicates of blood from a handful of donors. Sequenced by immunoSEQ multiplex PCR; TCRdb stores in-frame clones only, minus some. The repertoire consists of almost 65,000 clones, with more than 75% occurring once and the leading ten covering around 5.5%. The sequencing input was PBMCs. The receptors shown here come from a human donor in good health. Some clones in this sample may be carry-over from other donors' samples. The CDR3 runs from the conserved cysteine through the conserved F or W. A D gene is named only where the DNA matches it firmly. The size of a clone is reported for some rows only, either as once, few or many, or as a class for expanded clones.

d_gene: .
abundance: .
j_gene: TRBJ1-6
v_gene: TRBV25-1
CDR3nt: TGTGCCAGCAGTGAATCCCAGGGATATAATTCACCCCTCCACTTT
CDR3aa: CASSESQGYNSPLHF

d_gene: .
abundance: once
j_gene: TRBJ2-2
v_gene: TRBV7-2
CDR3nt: TGTGCCAGCAGGATAACCAGGGACACCGGGGAGCTGTTTTTT
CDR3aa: CASRITRDTGELFF

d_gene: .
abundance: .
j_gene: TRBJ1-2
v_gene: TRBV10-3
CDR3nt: TGTGCCATCAGCCCTGAACCCCTATCCTATGGCTACACCTTC
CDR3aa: CAISPEPLSYGYTF

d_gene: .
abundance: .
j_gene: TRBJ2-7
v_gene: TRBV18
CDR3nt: TGTGCCAGCTCCCCCGCCTTACAGGGAGATTCCTACGAGCAGTACTTC
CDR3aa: CASSPALQGDSYEQYF

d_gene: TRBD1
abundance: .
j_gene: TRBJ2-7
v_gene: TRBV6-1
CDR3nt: TGTGCCAGCAGTGAAGAGACAGGGCGATACGAGCAGTACTTC
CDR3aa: CASSEETGRYEQYF

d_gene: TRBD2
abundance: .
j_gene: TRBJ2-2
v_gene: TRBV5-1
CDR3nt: TGCGCCAGCAGCTTGGATGCTAGCGGGGGGGCCGTCGGGGAGCTGTTTTTT
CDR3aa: CASSLDASGGAVGELFF

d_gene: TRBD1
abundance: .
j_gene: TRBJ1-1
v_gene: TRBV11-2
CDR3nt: TGTGCCAGCAGCTTATCAGGGGGACGGGGAGCTTTCTTT
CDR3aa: CASSLSGGRGAFF

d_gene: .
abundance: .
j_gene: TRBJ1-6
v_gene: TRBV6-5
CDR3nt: TGTGCCAGCAGTTACTCTGAGGGAGGGGGTTCACCCCTCCACTTT
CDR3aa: CASSYSEGGGSPLHF

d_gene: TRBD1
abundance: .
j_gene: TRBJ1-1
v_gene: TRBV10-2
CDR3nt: TGCGCCAGCAGTGACACCCGGGACAGGGGTCTAACTGAAGCTTTCTTT
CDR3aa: CASSDTRDRGLTEAFF

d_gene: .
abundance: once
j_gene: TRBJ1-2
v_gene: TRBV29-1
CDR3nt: TGCAGCGTTCACAGGGAAACCTCTAACTATGGCTACACCTTC
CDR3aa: CSVHRETSNYGYTF

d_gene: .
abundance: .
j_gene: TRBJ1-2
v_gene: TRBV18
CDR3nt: TGTGCCAGCTCGCTTGGCAACTATGGCTACACCTTC
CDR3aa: CASSLGNYGYTF

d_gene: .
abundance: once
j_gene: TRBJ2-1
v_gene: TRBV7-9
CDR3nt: TGTGCCAGCAGCCTCATTAGTGCTGAGCAGTTCTTC
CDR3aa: CASSLISAEQFF

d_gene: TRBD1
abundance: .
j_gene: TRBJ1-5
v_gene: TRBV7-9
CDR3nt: TGTGCCAGCAGCCCCGGGACAGGGCAAGTCCAGCCCCAGCATTTT
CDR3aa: CASSPGTGQVQPQHF

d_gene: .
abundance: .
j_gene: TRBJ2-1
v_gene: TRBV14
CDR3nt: TGTGCCAGCAGCCAAGGGGCCCCCAATGAGCAGTTCTTC
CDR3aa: CASSQGAPNEQFF

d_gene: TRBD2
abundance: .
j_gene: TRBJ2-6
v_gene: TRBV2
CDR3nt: TGTGCCAGCAGTCCGCGGGGGGGCGAAGCTGGGGCCAACGTCCTGACTTTC
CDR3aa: CASSPRGGEAGANVLTF

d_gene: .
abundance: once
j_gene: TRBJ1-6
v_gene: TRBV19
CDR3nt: TGTGCCAGTAGTATCCCGACAGCTTCACCCCTCCACTTT
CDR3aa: CASSIPTASPLHF

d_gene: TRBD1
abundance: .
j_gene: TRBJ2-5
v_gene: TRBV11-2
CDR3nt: TGTGCCAGCAGCTTAGAGGGACAGGGGGCGCGAGGTTACCAAGAGACCCAGTACTTC
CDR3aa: CASSLEGQGARGYQETQYF

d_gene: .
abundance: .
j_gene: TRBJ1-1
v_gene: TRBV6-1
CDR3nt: TGTGCCAGCAGTTTCCCCCGGGGGGCGAGGGCTGAAGCTTTCTTT
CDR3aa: CASSFPRGARAEAFF

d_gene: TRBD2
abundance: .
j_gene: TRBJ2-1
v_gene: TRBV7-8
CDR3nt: TGTGCCAGCAGCTGGTTGGCGGGAGGTTACAATGAGCAGTTCTTC
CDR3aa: CASSWLAGGYNEQFF

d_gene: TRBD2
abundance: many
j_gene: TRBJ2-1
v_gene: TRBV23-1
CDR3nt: TGCGCCAGCACGACTAGCGGGGGTGAAAACAATGAGCAGTTCTTC
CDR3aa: CASTTSGGENNEQFF